This is a list of T cell receptor beta chains from one sample in a study of cytomegalovirus exposure and HLA in healthy donors. Measured with immunoSEQ multiplex PCR; TCRdb has only the in-frame clones, and not every one. The sample shows more than 95,000 clones, approximately 79% of them seen only once. Sequenced sample: PBMCs. These receptors were obtained from a man aged 50 to 59 in good health and CMV-seropositive. The CDR3 runs from the conserved cysteine through the conserved F or W. The D gene is left open where the match is weak. Clone size is shown for a subset of rows, as once, few, many or a class of expanded clone.

- 12 TRBJ2-5 - TRBV28 CASRAGKETQYF
TRBD2 15 TRBJ2-3 - TRBV6-6 CASSGASGRTDTQYF
TRBD2 14 TRBJ2-5 - TRBV5-1 CASNYYSGEETQYF
TRBD1 13 TRBJ1-3 - TRBV6-5 CASSEAGTGYLYF
- 12 TRBJ2-3 few TRBV5-5 CASSLGGASWYF
- 14 TRBJ2-2 - TRBV5-4 CASSGQGYTGELFF
- 14 TRBJ2-3 - TRBV6-5 CASNPGEGTDTQYF
- 12 TRBJ2-7 once TRBV14 CASSPSSYEQYF
TRBD2 15 TRBJ2-2 few TRBV28 CASSRAGGNTGELFF
- 16 TRBJ2-5 - TRBV6-6 CASSYLQVKTKETQYF
TRBD1 16 TRBJ2-7 - TRBV15 CATSVDQDRGLVEQYF
TRBD2 15 TRBJ2-7 few TRBV19 CASSPGGGGSYEQYF
- 15 TRBJ2-7 - TRBV28 CASSLSAGGLYEQYF
- 15 TRBJ2-7 - TRBV11-3 CASSFGGGGFFEQYF
TRBD1 13 TRBJ1-1 - TRBV10-3 CAITGAMNTEAFF
- 12 TRBJ2-3 once TRBV6-5 CASGGLGDTQYF
TRBD2 16 TRBJ2-3 - TRBV5-4 CASSLYRGGRTDTQYF
- 15 TRBJ2-1 - TRBV11-2 CASSLAERGVDEQFF
- 11 TRBJ2-7 - TRBV5-1 CASSLGAEQYF
- 14 TRBJ2-7 - TRBV5-6 CASSLLALHYEQYF
- 18 TRBJ1-1 few TRBV2 CASSEKVSVETRHTEAFF
TRBD1 16 TRBJ1-5 - TRBV28 CASSTRTGGTWQPQHF
TRBD1 15 TRBJ1-4 - TRBV5-1 CASSFTGGSGEKLFF
- 11 TRBJ2-1 - TRBV6-6 CASLDRYEQFF
- 11 TRBJ2-7 once TRBV20-1 CSALFGGEQYF
TRBD2 15 TRBJ2-3 - TRBV5-1 CASKGLAGRGDTQYF
- 16 TRBJ2-3 - TRBV9 CASSVMSGQITDTQYF
TRBD1 18 TRBJ1-6 - TRBV7-2 CASSLANRGRSYNSPLHF
TRBD1 16 TRBJ2-2 - TRBV6-1 CASSVRQGEGTGELFF
- 15 TRBJ1-2 - TRBV7-9 CASSFQYRENYGYTF
TRBD1 15 TRBJ1-2 - TRBV5-5 CASSFSFGTGGDYTF
TRBD1 15 TRBJ1-2 - TRBV19 CASSKSGQGVYGYTF
- 14 TRBJ2-3 - TRBV27 CASSSYGGTDTQYF
- 14 TRBJ2-7 - TRBV11-2 CASSHNREGYEQYF
TRBD1 15 TRBJ2-7 - TRBV6-1 CASSERQGVSYEQYF
TRBD2 16 TRBJ2-1 - TRBV6-1 CASSETPSGDYNEQFF
TRBD1 16 TRBJ2-7 - TRBV6-6 CASSNTGAFQPYEQYF
- 15 TRBJ2-7 - TRBV5-6 CASSLAWGRPDEQYF
- 12 TRBJ1-2 few TRBV6-6 CASSYESYGYTF
TRBD2 15 TRBJ2-5 - TRBV7-2 CASSRTSGGAETQYF
TRBD1 15 TRBJ2-7 few TRBV7-2 CASRKPGQSVYEQYF
- 14 TRBJ2-3 - TRBV18 CASSLGTNTDTQYF
TRBD1 15 TRBJ2-7 - TRBV10-1 CASSTGTGVRREQYF
TRBD1 13 TRBJ1-1 - TRBV11-2 CASSSGQLTEAFF
TRBD1 16 TRBJ2-7 - TRBV9 CASSVSGTGYTYEQYF
TRBD1 19 TRBJ2-3 - TRBV19 CASSISRLQQGWVADTQYF
TRBD1 18 TRBJ1-4 - TRBV7-2 CASSSPPGTGRGNEKLFF
- 15 TRBJ2-7 once TRBV19 CASSMGRVALEGQYF
- 14 TRBJ1-4 - TRBV7-2 CASGPGGLGEKLFF
TRBD1 16 TRBJ1-5 few TRBV28 CASSLGDRGGNQPQHF
TRBD1 16 TRBJ2-7 - TRBV11-3 CASSWSSGTGDYEQYF